This T cell receptor beta chain was identified in a study of cytomegalovirus exposure and HLA in healthy donors. Across the whole study: Ancestry clustering placed around four fifths of approximately 420 genotyped donors in the Caucasian-associated cluster. Study-level points and caveats: As a later analysis revealed, the rate of TCR association differed by HLA locus, with DRB1 most and HLA-C fewest. Analyzed later, most CMV-associated TCR beta chains appeared HLA-restricted. 87-base-pair reads could not separate some V segments, including TRBV6-2 and TRBV6-3.

The PCR was carried out with 60 Vbeta primers and 13 Jbeta primers. The assay was immunoSEQ multiplex PCR, and TCRdb's table has in-frame clones only and misses some. In the table there are about 200,000 clones, around 83% of which are singletons. The CDR3 covers 16 residues. CDR1 is GTSNPN and CDR2 is SVGIG in the germline V gene (reference sequence). J gave up 3 bases and V 2 bases, and 7 bases lay outside the gene matches. Points on this clone: As yet, its antigen is unknown.

This chain links TRBV30 with TRBJ1-5; 10 bases are shared with TRBD1. The sequencing sample was made of PBMCs. The receptor comes from a girl aged 10 to 17 in good health and CMV-seronegative. The CDR3 bases are TGTGCCTGGAGTCCGGGACAGGGGAGGATCAATCAGCCCCAGCATTTT. This translates into CAWSPGQGRINQPQHF.